This TCR beta chain was documented in a study of T cell repertoires in cytomegalovirus infection. On the study more broadly: HLA-B-restricted CMV epitopes that are well studied, plus recently identified HLA-C-restricted ones, were used by the study. Carrying CMV and the relevant HLA type showed in public TCR beta signatures. Broader study findings: Clonotype analysis showed dominance of the ex vivo response by HLA-C-restricted CMV-specific TCR beta clonotypes. Summed public TCR beta family frequency identified CMV carriers bearing the relevant HLA.

One entry per CDR3 protein results from TCRdb running MiXCR on the reads. This table holds around 69,000 distinct CDR3 sequences, under 30% found once. This clonotype turned up a few times. Its specificity is not known. This TCR derives from a human donor in good health (CMV status not recorded). Some clones in this sample may be carry-over from other donors' samples. The sequencing used CD8+ T cells from cultured PBMCs, collected from culture after CMV antigen stimulation.

The DNA of the CDR3 is TGTGCCACCGTAGCGGGTTCTGAAGCTTTCTTT. This sequence encodes CATVAGSEAFF. The gene calls are TRBV6-1 and TRBJ1-1; D is ambiguous. V lost 10 bases, J lost 6 bases, and 12 bases lay in between. Germline V gene lookup returns CDR1 MNHNS and CDR2 SASEGT. This CDR3 contains 11 residues.